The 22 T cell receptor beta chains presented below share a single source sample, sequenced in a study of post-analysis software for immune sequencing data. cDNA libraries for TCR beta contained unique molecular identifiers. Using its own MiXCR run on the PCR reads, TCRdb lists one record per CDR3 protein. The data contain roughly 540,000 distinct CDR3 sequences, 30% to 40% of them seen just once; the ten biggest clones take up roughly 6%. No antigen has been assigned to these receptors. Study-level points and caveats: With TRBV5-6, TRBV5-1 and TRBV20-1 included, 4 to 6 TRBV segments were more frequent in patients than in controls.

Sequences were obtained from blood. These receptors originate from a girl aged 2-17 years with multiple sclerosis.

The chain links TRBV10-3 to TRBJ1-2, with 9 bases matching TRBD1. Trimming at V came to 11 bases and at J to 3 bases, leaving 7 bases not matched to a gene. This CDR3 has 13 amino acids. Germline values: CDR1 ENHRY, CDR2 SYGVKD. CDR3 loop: CAVTGGSDYGYTF. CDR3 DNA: TGTGCCGTCACAGGGGGCAGTGACTATGGCTACACCTTC.

CDR3 in DNA: TGTGCCAGCAGCTTCGAGGGACTATTTAATTCACCCCTCCACTTT. Protein sequence: CASSFEGLFNSPLHF. The chain combines TRBV5-6 with TRBJ1-6, with D maybe TRBD1 (5 bases). V dropped 2 bases and J dropped 6 bases, with 12 bases sitting between them. The germline V gene has CDR1 SGHDT and CDR2 YYEEEE. CDR3 length equals 15 residues.

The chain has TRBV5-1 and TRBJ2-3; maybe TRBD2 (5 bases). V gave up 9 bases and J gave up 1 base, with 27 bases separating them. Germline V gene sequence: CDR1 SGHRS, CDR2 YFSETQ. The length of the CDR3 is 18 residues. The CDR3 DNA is TGCGCCATTCCGGCCTCGTCGTTGGACTTAATAGGCACAGATACGCAGTATTTT. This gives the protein CAIPASSLDLIGTDTQYF.

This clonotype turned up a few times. CDR3 nucleotides: TGTGCCAGCAGTCTGCTCCTAACTGGGGCCAACGTCCTGACTTTC. Translation: CASSLLLTGANVLTF. V usage is TRBV12-3 or TRBV12-4 and J usage is TRBJ2-6; D gene uncertain. The CDR3 length is 15 residues. The V end was cut by 5 bases, the J end by 2 bases, with 10 bases between.

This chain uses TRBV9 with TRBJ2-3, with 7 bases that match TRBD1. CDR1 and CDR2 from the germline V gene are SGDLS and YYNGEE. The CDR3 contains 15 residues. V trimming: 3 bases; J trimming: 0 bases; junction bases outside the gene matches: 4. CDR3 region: CASSAHRGSTDTQYF. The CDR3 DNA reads TGTGCCAGCAGCGCCCACAGGGGTAGCACAGATACGCAGTATTTT.

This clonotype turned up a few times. In DNA, the CDR3 is TGTGCCAGCTCACCAGGAGGTTCCGACAGCAGGGTGGATGGCTACACCTTC. Protein: CASSPGGSDSRVDGYTF. The genes are TRBV18 and TRBJ1-2; D possibly corresponds to TRBD1 (5 bases). Trimming removed 2 bases from V and 6 bases from J, with 22 bases in between. Germline values: CDR1 KGHSH, CDR2 LQKENI. CDR3 length equals 17 residues.

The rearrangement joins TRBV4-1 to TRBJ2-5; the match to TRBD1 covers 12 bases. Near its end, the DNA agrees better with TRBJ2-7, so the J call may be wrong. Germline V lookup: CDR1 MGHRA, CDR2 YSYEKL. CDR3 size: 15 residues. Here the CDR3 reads CASSPEGQGAGEQYF. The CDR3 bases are TGCGCCAGCAGCCCGGAGGGACAGGGGGCTGGCGAGCAGTACTTC.

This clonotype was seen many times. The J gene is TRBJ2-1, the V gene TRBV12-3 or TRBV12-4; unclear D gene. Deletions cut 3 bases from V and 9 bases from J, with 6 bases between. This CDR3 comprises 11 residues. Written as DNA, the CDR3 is TGTGCCAGCAGTTTTTCGCCTGAGCAGTTCTTC. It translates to CASSFSPEQFF.

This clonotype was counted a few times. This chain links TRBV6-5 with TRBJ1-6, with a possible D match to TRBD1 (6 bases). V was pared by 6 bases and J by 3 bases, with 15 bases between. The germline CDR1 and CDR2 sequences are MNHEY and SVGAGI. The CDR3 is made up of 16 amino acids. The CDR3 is CASRQLQGLYNSPLHF. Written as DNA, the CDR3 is TGTGCCAGCAGACAACTACAGGGTCTCTATAATTCACCCCTCCACTTT.

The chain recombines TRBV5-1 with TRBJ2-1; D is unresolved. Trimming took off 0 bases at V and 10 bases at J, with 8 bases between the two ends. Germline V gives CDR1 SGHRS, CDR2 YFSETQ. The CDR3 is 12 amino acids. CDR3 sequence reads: CASSLEAGEQFF. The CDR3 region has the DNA TGCGCCAGCAGCTTGGAAGCTGGCGAGCAGTTCTTC.

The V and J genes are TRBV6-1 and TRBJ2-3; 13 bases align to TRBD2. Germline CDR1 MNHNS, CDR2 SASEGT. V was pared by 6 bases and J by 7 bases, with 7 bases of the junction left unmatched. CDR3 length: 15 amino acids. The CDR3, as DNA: TGTGCCAGCAGCCAAGGACTAGCGGGGGAGTATACGCAGTATTTT. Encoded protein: CASSQGLAGEYTQYF.

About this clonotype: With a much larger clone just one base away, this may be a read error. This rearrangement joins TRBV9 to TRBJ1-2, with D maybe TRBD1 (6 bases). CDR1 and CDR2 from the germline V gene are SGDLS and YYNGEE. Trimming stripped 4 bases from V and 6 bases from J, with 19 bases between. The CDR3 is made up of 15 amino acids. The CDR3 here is CASSFSPEGGDGYTF. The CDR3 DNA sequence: TGTGCCAGCAGCTTTTCCCCGGAAGGGGGTGATGGCTACACCTTC.

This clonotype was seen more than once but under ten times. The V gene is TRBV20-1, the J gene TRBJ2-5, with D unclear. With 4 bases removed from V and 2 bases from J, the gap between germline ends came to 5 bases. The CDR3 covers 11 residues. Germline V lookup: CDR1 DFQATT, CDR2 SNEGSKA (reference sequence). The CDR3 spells CSAIVQETQYF. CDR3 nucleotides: TGCAGTGCTATAGTACAAGAGACCCAGTACTTC.

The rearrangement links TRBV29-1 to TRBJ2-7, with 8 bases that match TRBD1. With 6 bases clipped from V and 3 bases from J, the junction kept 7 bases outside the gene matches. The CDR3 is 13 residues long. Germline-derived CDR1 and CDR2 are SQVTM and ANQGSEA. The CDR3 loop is CSVGDRLFYEQYF. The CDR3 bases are TGCAGCGTGGGGGACAGGTTGTTCTACGAGCAGTACTTC.

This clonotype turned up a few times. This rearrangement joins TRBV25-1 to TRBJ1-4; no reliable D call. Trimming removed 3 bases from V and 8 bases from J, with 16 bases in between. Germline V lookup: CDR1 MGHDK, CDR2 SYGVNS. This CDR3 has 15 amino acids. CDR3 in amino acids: CASSDLRAQREKLFF. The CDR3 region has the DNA TGTGCCAGCAGTGACCTCCGGGCCCAGAGGGAAAAACTGTTTTTT.

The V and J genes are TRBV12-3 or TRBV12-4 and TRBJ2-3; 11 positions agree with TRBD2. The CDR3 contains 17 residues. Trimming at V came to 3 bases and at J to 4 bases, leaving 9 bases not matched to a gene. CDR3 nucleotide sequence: TGTGCCAGCAGTTTGTCTAGCGGGGGGATTCGGGCAGATACGCAGTATTTT. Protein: CASSLSSGGIRADTQYF.

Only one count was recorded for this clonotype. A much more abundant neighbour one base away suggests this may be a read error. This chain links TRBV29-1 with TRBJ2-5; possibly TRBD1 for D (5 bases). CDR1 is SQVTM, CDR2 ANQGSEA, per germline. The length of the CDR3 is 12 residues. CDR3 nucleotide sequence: TGCAGCCAGGCACAGGTCCAAGAGACCCGGTACTTC. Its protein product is CSQAQVQETRYF.

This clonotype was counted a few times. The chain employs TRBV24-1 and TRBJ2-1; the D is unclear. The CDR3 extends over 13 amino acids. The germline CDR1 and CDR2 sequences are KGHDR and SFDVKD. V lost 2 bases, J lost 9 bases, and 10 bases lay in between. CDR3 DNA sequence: TGTGCCACCAGTGATTCCTTAGGGCCTGAGCAGTTCTTC. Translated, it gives CATSDSLGPEQFF.

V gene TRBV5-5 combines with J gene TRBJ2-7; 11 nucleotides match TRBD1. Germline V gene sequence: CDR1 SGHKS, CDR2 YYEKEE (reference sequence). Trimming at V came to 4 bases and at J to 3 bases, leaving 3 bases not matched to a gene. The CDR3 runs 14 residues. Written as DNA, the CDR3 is TGTGCCAGCAGCGTCGGGACAGGGGGCTACGAGCAGTACTTC. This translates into CASSVGTGGYEQYF.

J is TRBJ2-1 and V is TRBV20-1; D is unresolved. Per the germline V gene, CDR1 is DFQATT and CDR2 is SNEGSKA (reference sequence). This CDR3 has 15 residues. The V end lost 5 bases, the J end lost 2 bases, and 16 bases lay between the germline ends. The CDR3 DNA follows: TGCAGTGCTGGTAGGACCGAGAGCCCCTACAATGAGCAGTTCTTC. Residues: CSAGRTESPYNEQFF.

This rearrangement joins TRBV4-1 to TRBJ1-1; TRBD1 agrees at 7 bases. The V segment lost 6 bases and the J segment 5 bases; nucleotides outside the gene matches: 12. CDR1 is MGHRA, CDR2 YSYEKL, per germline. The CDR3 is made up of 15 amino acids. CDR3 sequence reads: CASRLQGRGETEAFF. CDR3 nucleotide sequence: TGCGCCAGCAGATTACAGGGGAGAGGAGAAACTGAAGCTTTCTTT.

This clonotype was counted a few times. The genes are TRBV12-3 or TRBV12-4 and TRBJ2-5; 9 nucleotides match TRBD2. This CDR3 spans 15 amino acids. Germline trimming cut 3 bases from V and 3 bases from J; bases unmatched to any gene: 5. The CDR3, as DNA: TGTGCCAGCAGTTTCACAGCGGGGGGCGAAGAGACCCAGTACTTC. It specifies CASSFTAGGEETQYF.